Detailed here is one T cell receptor beta chain. This CDR3 spans 16 amino acids. Germline trimming cut 7 bases from V and 4 bases from J; bases unmatched to any gene: 14. From germline, CDR1 is SGHRS and CDR2 YFSETQ. This sample is drawn from a study of blood T cell repertoires in COVID-19. Across the whole study: Both acute and convalescent COVID-19 samples were obtained from the United States, Italy and Spain.

Assay used: immunoSEQ multiplex PCR; TCRdb lists only in-frame clones, some missing. Seen here are around 310,000 clones, roughly 90% observed once, and the top ten hold over 8.5%. The cohort comprised adults aged about 18 to 90 years residing in about two dozen US areas. Recovered status in Cohort 3 required two negative PCRs, clearance, or symptom resolution. The chain has TRBV5-1 and TRBJ2-7, with TRBD2 matching 10 bases. This receptor was obtained from a woman aged 25 to 39 who had recovered from COVID-19. Sequencing was done on a sample of PBMCs or T cells enriched from blood (not recorded which). The CDR3 sequence: CASLVASGRAIYEQYF. CDR3 bases: TGCGCCAGCCTTGTAGCGAGCGGGAGGGCCATTTACGAGCAGTACTTC.